These 15 T cell receptor beta chains were sequenced from one sample in a study of OX40 agonist ivuxolimab in advanced cancers. The method behind the library was the immunoSEQ multiplex PCR assay. Not all clones reach the TCRdb copy of this immuneACCESS table, which keeps in-frame sequences only. Checked studies attribute under half of the gap to unresolved V genes and leave the rest unexplained. A total of roughly 63,000 clones appear in this sample, 89% of them only once. The leading ten clones occupy around 12% of the sample. Sequenced here: CD4+ or CD8+ T cells sorted from blood, sampled in a trial of the OX40 agonist ivuxolimab. Receptors originate from an adult with an advanced solid tumor such as melanoma, head and neck, liver or kidney cancer.

J is TRBJ2-3 and V is TRBV7-3; tentative D call: TRBD1 (6 bases). This CDR3 has 15 residues. In germline, CDR1 is SGHTA, CDR2 FQGTGA. V shed 0 bases and J shed 0 bases, with 7 bases lying between them. CDR3 sequence: CASSLTTGSTDTQYF. The CDR3 nucleotides are TGTGCCAGCAGCTTAACGACAGGTAGCACAGATACGCAGTATTTT.

The gene calls are TRBV19 and TRBJ2-3; D possibly corresponds to TRBD1 (5 bases). V was cut by 3 bases and J by 0 bases, with 10 bases left in between. Germline V gene data show CDR1 as LNHDA and CDR2 as SQIVND (reference sequence). CDR3 length equals 15 residues. CDR3 nucleotides: TGTGCCAGTAGTATCAGGCAGGGAAGCACAGATACGCAGTATTTT. Its protein product is CASSIRQGSTDTQYF.

By share of the sample, this clone is medium-sized. The chain combines TRBV7-9 with TRBJ2-7; weak D call: TRBD1 (6 bases). The germline V and J ends were trimmed by 3 bases and 5 bases, with 20 bases remaining between them. This CDR3 has 16 residues. Germline CDR1 and CDR2: SEHNR and FQNEAQ (reference sequence). CDR3 sequence: CASSFPWGQDGDEQYF. In DNA form, the CDR3 reads TGTGCCAGCAGCTTCCCTTGGGGGCAGGACGGCGACGAGCAGTACTTC.

The chain has TRBV9 and TRBJ1-1; D might be TRBD1 (6 bases). Germline CDR1 and CDR2: SGDLS and YYNGEE. CDR3 size: 15 residues. Trimming took off 3 bases at V and 1 base at J, with 13 bases between the two ends. The CDR3, as DNA: TGTGCCAGCAGCGAAAATGGACAGAAGAACACTGAAGCTTTCTTT. Protein sequence: CASSENGQKNTEAFF.

V usage is TRBV5-1 and J usage is TRBJ2-5; TRBD2 might be the D (5 bases). Germline CDR1 reads SGHRS; CDR2 reads YFSETQ. Trimming shortened V by 5 bases and J by 4 bases, and 12 bases separated the two germline ends. CDR3 length: 13 residues. CDR3: CASRDPRGETQYF. The CDR3 DNA follows: TGCGCCAGCAGGGACCCCCGGGGAGAGACCCAGTACTTC.

The V gene is TRBV5-1, the J gene TRBJ1-2; TRBD1 aligns across 10 bases. The CDR3 has 17 amino acids. Germline CDR1 reads SGHRS; CDR2 reads YFSETQ. V lost 4 bases and J lost 3; bases outside the gene matches: 12. The CDR3, as DNA: TGCGCCAGCAGCGGGACCCGGGACAGGGGCCTAGACTATGGCTACACCTTC. The encoded protein is CASSGTRDRGLDYGYTF. The full variable domain, rest sourced from reference TRBV5-1 and TRBJ1-2, is KAGVTQTPRYLIKTRGQQVTLSCSPISGHRSVSWYQQTPGQGLQFLFEYFSETQRNKGNFPGRFSGRQFSNSRSEMNVSTLELGDSALYLCASSGTRDRGLDYGYTFGSGTRLTVV.

This chain links TRBV6-6 with TRBJ2-1, with D perhaps TRBD1 or TRBD2 (6 bases each). The germline V gene has CDR1 MNHNY and CDR2 SVGAGI (reference sequence). Trimming removed 5 bases at V and 7 bases at J, with 15 bases between. The CDR3 totals 14 residues. The CDR3 DNA reads as TGTGCCAGCAGTCCCGGGGGCCCGCTTAATGAGCAGTTCTTC. This encodes CASSPGGPLNEQFF.

CDR3 sequence (DNA): TGCGCCAGCAGCACGAGCGGGGGGCACCCCTCGGAGCAGTTCTTC. Protein: CASSTSGGHPSEQFF. The chain combines TRBV5-1 with TRBJ2-1, with 9 bases matching TRBD2. This CDR3 is 15 amino acids long. Per germline, CDR1 SGHRS and CDR2 YFSETQ. The junction had 12 bases not matched to a gene; V was cut back by 4 bases and J by 10 bases.

V and J are TRBV19 and TRBJ1-5; tentatively, D is TRBD1 (6 bases). V lost 7 bases to trimming and J lost 0 bases, with 13 bases between them. The CDR3 has 15 amino acids. CDR1 is LNHDA and CDR2 is SQIVND in the germline V gene (reference sequence). The CDR3 sequence: CASNPTGYSNQPQHF. CDR3 sequence (DNA): TGTGCCAGTAACCCGACAGGTTATAGCAATCAGCCCCAGCATTTT.

The chain joins TRBV27 to TRBJ1-5; D gene uncertain. Trimming cost V 3 bases and J 3 bases, with 3 bases left between them. The CDR3 length is 12 residues. Germline CDR1 reads MNHEY; CDR2 reads SMNVEV (reference sequence). As DNA, the CDR3 is TGTGCCAGCAGTTTCCCCAATCAGCCCCAGCATTTT. Its translation is CASSFPNQPQHF.

As DNA, the CDR3 is TGTGCCAGCAGCTTAACTGGGCGGGAGCAGTTCTTC. This codes for CASSLTGREQFF. This chain joins TRBV7-3 and TRBJ2-1; D not certain. The V gene lost 0 bases and the J gene lost 10 bases, with 7 bases spanning the gap. This CDR3 is 12 amino acids long. Germline CDR1 and CDR2: SGHTA and FQGTGA. The variable domain in full, with the rest retrieved from reference TRBV7-3 and TRBJ2-1, is GAGVSQTPSNKVTEKGKYVELRCDPISGHTALYWYRQSLGQGPEFLIYFQGTGAADDSGLPNDRFFAVRPEGSVSTLKIQRTERGDSAVYLCASSLTGREQFFGPGTRLTVL.

The chain joins TRBV19 to TRBJ1-1; D is uncertain. The CDR3 consists of 12 residues. The germline V and J ends were trimmed by 5 bases and 11 bases, with 15 bases remaining between them. CDR1 and CDR2 from the germline V gene are LNHDA and SQIVND (reference sequence). The CDR3 nucleotides read TGTGCCAGTAGTCCTCAAGGGTTAGAGGCTTTCTTT. Protein product: CASSPQGLEAFF.

This rearrangement joins TRBV5-1 to TRBJ1-2; 7 nucleotides align to TRBD1. V dropped 5 bases and J dropped 4; count of bases not matched to a gene: 5. The length of the CDR3 is 13 residues. Germline CDR1 reads SGHRS; CDR2 reads YFSETQ. The CDR3 reads CASREGQIYGYTF. The CDR3 DNA sequence: TGCGCCAGCAGGGAGGGACAGATCTATGGCTACACCTTC.

The CDR3 protein is CASSADNYEQYF. The CDR3 bases are TGTGCCAGCAGCGCCGACAACTACGAGCAGTACTTC. V and J are TRBV7-9 and TRBJ2-7; D gene ambiguous. The germline gives CDR1 SEHNR, CDR2 FQNEAQ (reference sequence). The CDR3 contains 12 residues. V dropped 5 bases and J dropped 3 bases, with 8 bases sitting between them.

As DNA, the CDR3 is TGTGCCAGCAGTCCCAGACTGGGACAGGCAAAGAACAATGAGCAGTTCTTC. It is translated as CASSPRLGQAKNNEQFF. The chain employs TRBV28 and TRBJ2-1; 8 bases fit TRBD1. Trimming at V came to 5 bases and at J to 5 bases, leaving 14 bases not matched to a gene. The germline CDR1 and CDR2 sequences are MDHEN and SYDVKM. The CDR3 covers 17 residues.